This T cell receptor (beta chain) was profiled in a study of blood T cell repertoires in COVID-19. Whole-study context: Both acute and convalescent COVID-19 samples were obtained from the United States, Italy and Spain. The cDNA or gDNA used as material had been derived from T cells, B-cell-depleted T cells, or PBMCs.

In the authors' methods: Reference gene primer amplification gave estimated nucleated cell counts. Some clones are missing from TCRdb's copy, which holds only in-frame ones; the method was immunoSEQ multiplex PCR. From that table come the V and J calls and clone size; the DNA was used to work out D and trimming. The table shows 270,000 or so clones, with roughly 89% occurring only once. Germline lookup yields CDR1 KGHDR and CDR2 SFDVKD. After removal of 0 bases from V and 3 bases from J, the junction contained 5 bases not matched to a gene. This CDR3 has 16 amino acids. The specimen sequenced was peripheral blood. The rearrangement links TRBV24-1 to TRBJ2-3; TRBD2 matches at 7 bases. The clonotype comes from a woman aged 40 to 55 who had recovered from COVID-19. CDR3 loop: CATSDLQASGTDTQYF. The DNA of the CDR3 is TGTGCCACCAGTGATTTGCAGGCTAGCGGTACAGATACGCAGTATTTT.